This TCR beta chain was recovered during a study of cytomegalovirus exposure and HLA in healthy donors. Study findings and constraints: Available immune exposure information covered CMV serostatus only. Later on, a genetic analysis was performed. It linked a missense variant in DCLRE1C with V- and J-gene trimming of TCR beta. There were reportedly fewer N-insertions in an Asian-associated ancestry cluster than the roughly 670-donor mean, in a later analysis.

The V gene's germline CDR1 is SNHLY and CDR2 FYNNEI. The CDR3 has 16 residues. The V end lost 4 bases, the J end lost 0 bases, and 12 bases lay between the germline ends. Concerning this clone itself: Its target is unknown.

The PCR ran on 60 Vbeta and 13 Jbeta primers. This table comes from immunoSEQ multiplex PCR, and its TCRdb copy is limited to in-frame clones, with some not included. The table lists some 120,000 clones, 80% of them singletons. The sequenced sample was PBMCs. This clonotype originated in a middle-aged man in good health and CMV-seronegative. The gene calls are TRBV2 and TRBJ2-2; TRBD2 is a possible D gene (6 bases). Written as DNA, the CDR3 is TGTGCCAGCAGTGTATCGGGGGAAGCGAACACCGGGGAGCTGTTTTTT. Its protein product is CASSVSGEANTGELFF.